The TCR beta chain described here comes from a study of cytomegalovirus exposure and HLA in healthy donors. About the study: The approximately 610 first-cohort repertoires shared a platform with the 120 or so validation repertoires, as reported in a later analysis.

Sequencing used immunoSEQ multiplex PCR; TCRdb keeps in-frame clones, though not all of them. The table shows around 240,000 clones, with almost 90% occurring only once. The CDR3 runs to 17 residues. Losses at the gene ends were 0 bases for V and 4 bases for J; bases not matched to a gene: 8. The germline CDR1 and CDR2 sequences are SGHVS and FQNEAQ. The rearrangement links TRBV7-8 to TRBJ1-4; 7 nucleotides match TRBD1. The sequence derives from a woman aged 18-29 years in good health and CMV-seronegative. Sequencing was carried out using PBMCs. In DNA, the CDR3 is TGTGCCAGCAGCTTAGCGAGAACAGGGGTCCATAATGAAAAACTGTTTTTT. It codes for CASSLARTGVHNEKLFF. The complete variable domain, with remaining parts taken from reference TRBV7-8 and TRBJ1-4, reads GAGVSQSPRYKVAKRGQDVALRCDPISGHVSLFWYQQALGQGPEFLTYFQNEAQLDKSGLPSDRFFAERPEGSVSTLKIQRTQQEDSAVYLCASSLARTGVHNEKLFFGSGTQLSVL.